The text below deals with one T cell receptor beta chain. Its antigen remains unidentified. No quality values exist for individual bases; no much larger clone is one base distant. This sample stems from a study of blood T cell repertoires in COVID-19 (dated by TCRdb to the early 2020s). Background for the entire study: Samples covering the acute and convalescent phases of COVID-19 were provided by collaborators in the United States, Italy and Spain. The prospective study material was composed of cDNA or gDNA derived from T cells, B-cell-depleted T cells, or PBMCs. Subjects who had been exposed to COVID-19, were actively infected with it, or had recovered from it provided the deeply sampled blood TCRbeta repertoires that made up the dataset. The repertoires were released in a freely available public database meant as a resource for research on the immune response to SARS-CoV-2. The samples were drawn from two sources: the first 160 participants of the ongoing ImmuneRACE study, and 950 to 1,500 subjects contributed by 6 global collaborators. Sample metadata almost always included a de-identified subject ID, COVID-19 status, age in years and sex. HLA class I and class II types, where available, came from metadata supplied by the sample provider rather than from assay-based typing. What the study reported, not specific to this receptor: The quantity of clinical and demographic metadata differed by source and by participant and was supplied without curation.

In Seattle, one collaborating source enrolled patients while the infection was active and tracked those patients longitudinally over the course of disease. Each collaborating institution followed its own protocols to collect whole blood in K2EDTA tubes. For TCRbeta analysis, collaborators shipped samples in one of three forms: frozen whole blood, isolated PBMCs, or DNA extracted from either of those sample types. CDR1 SGHRS and CDR2 YFSETQ are derived from the germline V gene. V is trimmed back by 4 bases and J by 0 bases, and the junction contains 2 bases that no gene match accounts for. From the cysteine up to the phenylalanine, the CDR3 has a length of 17 residues. The DNA shown is the 51-base CDR3, in frame from base 1. TCRbeta CDR3 regions were amplified from genomic DNA using the immunoSEQ Assay, a bias-controlled multiplex PCR. As for the original processing: Nucleated cell counts per sample were estimated from amplification of reference gene primers within the assay. Sequence reads were collapsed and filtered to measure the absolute abundance of every unique TCRbeta CDR3 rearrangement. For each sample, productive Simpson clonality was calculated as the square root of Simpson's diversity index over productive rearrangements. The source is immuneACCESS, and TCRdb retained only in-frame sequences with V and J called. Part of the clones is not carried over; for the studies checked, unresolved V genes explain less than half of this, and the remainder is unexplained. V and J calls and clone size follow that table, whereas D and trimming were derived from the DNA. The sample profile shows 9,500 to 15,000 clones; approximately 74% of them were found once. Jointly, the top ten make up 5% to 7% of the sample.

This sequence uses TRBV5-1 and TRBJ2-1, and TRBD2 aligns with 15 junction nucleotides. Specimen: peripheral blood. The receptor's source is a man in his sixties with COVID-19, enrolled during active disease. CDR3 loop: CASSPGLAGGSYNEQFF. The nucleotide sequence reads TGCGCCAGCAGCCCGGGACTAGCGGGGGGCTCCTACAATGAGCAGTTCTTC.